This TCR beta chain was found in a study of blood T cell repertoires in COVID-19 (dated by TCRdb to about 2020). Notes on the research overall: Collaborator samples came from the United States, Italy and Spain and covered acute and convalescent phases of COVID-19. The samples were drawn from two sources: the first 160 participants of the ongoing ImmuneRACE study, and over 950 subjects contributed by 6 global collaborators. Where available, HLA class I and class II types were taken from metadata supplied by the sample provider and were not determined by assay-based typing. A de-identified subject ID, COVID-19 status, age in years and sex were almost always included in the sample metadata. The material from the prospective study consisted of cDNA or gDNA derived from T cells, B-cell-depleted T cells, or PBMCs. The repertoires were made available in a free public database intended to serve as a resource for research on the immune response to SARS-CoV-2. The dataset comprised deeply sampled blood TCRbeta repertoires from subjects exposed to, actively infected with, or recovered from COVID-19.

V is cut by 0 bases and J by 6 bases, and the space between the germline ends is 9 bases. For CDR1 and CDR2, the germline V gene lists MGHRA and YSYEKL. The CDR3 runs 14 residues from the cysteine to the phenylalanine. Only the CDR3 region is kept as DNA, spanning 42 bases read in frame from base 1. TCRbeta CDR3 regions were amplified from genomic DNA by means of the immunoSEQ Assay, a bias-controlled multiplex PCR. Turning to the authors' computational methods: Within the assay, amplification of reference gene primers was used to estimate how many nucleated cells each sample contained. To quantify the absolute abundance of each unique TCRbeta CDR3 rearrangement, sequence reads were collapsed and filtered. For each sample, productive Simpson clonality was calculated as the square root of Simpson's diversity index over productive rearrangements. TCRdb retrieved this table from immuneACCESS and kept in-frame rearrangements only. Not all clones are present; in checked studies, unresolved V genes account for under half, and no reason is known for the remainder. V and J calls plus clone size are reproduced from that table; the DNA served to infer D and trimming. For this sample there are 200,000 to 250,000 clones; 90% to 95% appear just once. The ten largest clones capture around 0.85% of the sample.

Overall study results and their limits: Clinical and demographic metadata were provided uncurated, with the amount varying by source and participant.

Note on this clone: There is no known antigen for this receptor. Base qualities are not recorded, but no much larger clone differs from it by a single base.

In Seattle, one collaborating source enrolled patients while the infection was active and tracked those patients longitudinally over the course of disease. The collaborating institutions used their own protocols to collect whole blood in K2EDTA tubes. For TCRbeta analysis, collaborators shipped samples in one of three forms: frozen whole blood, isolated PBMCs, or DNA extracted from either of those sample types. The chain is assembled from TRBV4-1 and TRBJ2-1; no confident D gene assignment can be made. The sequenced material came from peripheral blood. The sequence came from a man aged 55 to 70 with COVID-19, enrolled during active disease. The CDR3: CASSQDTQANEQFF. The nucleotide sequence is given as TGCGCCAGCAGCCAAGATACCCAGGCCAATGAGCAGTTCTTC.